This TCR beta chain emerged from a study of CD8 T cells in Susac syndrome. The multiple sclerosis controls were treatment-naive patients, and their relapsing-remitting disease was stable or active. TEMRA cells were FACS-enriched, and CD8+ and CD4+ T cells were isolated negatively. V trimming: 1 base; J trimming: 4 bases; junction bases outside the gene matches: 9. CDR3 size: 15 residues. Per the germline V gene, CDR1 is DFQATT and CDR2 is SNEGSKA (reference sequence). Remarks on this clonotype: What it recognizes is unknown.

Study-wide results and caveats: The authors acknowledged that the study's TCR sequencing and HLA analysis involved relatively few individuals.

The RNA, roughly 0.5 to 1 ug, was put through reverse transcription using random hexamers. By means of immunoSEQ multiplex PCR, TCR beta CDR3 spanning 54 Vbeta and 13 Jbeta underwent amplification. TCRdb used MiXCR to reprocess the immunoSEQ multiplex PCR reads, holding one entry per CDR3 protein. The data show some 160,000 distinct CDR3 sequences, approximately 95% seen once. The material sequenced was CD8+ T cells from PBMCs. V and J are TRBV20-1 and TRBJ2-7, with 8 bases that match TRBD1. The source of this sequence is a human donor with multiple sclerosis. Here the CDR3 DNA reads TGCAGTGCTAGAGGACAGAAGACAGGGGCATACGAGCAGTACTTC. Translation: CSARGQKTGAYEQYF.